The text below deals with one T cell receptor (beta chain). This entry belongs to a study of technical replicates of blood from four donors. The repertoire was sequenced with immunoSEQ multiplex PCR; TCRdb's copy has only in-frame clones and lacks some. The sample lists some 80,000 clones, 90% to 97% occurring once. Trimming at V came to 1 base and at J to 4 bases, leaving 3 bases not matched to a gene. The CDR3 extends over 13 amino acids. Germline V CDR1 and CDR2: GTSNPN, SVGIG (reference sequence). Specimen: T cells isolated from PBMCs. J is TRBJ2-7 and V is TRBV30; 8 bases are a match to TRBD2. This TCR came from a human donor in good health. The CDR3 nucleotides are TGTGCCTGGAGTGGGAGCGGGAGATACGAGCAGTACTTC. This sequence encodes CAWSGSGRYEQYF. Combining the CDR3 with reference TRBV30 and TRBJ2-7 gives the whole variable domain SQTIHQWPATLVQPVGSPLSLECTVEGTSNPNLYWYRQAAGRGLQLLFYSVGIGQISSEVPQNLSASRPQDRQFILSSKKLLLSDSGFYLCAWSGSGRYEQYFGPGTRLTVT.